What follows is one TCR beta chain and its context. These data are taken from a study of identical twins. TCRdb redid the calling of the 5' RACE reads with MiXCR, one entry per CDR3 protein. Altogether roughly 230,000 distinct CDR3 sequences are present, about 8.3% being singletons, with the ten largest covering 3%. The germline CDR1 and CDR2 sequences are WNHNN and SYGVQD (reference sequence). V lost 3 bases to trimming and J lost 10 bases; unmatched junction nucleotides: 1. The length of the CDR3 is 13 residues. In addition, the sample was reused for a study of yellow fever vaccine responses in identical twins.

The sequenced sample was CD8+ T cells sorted from blood. The TCR sequence derives from a woman aged 18-35 years in good health. V is TRBV10-1 and J is TRBJ2-1, with TRBD2 matching over 12 bases. The CDR3 loop reads CASSDGLAGEQFF. The CDR3 nucleotides read TGCGCCAGCAGTGACGGACTAGCGGGAGAGCAGTTCTTC.